This entry is about one T cell receptor beta chain. The antigen is unknown. This same CDR3 is encoded by further DNA sequences in the sample. The sample originates from a study of T cells in narcolepsy. At the level of the study: Patients with NT1 or NT2 and healthy control donors were enrolled. Study-wide results and limits: Reportedly, autoreactive clonotypes were serially detected in patients' blood but not controls'. Autoreactive HCRT-specific and TRIB2-specific clonotypes were marked in same-patient CSF-versus-blood CD4+ comparisons.

The junction had 5 bases not matched to a gene; V was cut back by 1 base and J by 3 bases. The CDR3 runs 16 residues. Germline CDR1 is SGHTS and CDR2 is YDEGEE. Data came from immunoSEQ multiplex PCR; TCRdb stores just in-frame clones and leaves some out. Here the sample spans about 30,000 clones, over 75% being singletons. This receptor was identified in a human donor with narcolepsy. Sequences were obtained from CD45RA- memory CD4+ T cells from PBMCs. The chain combines TRBV5-8 with TRBJ2-5, with TRBD2 matching over 11 bases. CDR3 in DNA: TGTGCCAGCAGCTTGAGTAGCGGGGGGGTAGAAGAGACCCAGTACTTC. Residues: CASSLSSGGVEETQYF.